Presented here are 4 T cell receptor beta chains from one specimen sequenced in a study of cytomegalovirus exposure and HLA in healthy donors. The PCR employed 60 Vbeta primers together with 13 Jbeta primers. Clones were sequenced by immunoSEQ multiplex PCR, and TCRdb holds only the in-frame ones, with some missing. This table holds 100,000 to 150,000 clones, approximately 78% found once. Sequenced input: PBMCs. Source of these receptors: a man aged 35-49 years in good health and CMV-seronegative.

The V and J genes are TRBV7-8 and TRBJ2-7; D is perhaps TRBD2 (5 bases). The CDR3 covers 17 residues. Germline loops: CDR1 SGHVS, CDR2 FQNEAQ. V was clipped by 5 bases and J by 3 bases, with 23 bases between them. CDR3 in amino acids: CASSPYHEADHFYEQYF. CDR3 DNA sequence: TGTGCCAGCAGCCCGTACCATGAAGCGGATCACTTCTACGAGCAGTACTTC.

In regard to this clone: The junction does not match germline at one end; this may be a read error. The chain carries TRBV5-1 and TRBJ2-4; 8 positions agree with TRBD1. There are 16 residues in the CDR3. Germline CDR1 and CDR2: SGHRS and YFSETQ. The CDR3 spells CASSLGSLGQGNSQYF. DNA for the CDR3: TGCGCCAGCAGTCTTGGGTCCCTCGGACAGGGAAACAGTCAGTACTTC.

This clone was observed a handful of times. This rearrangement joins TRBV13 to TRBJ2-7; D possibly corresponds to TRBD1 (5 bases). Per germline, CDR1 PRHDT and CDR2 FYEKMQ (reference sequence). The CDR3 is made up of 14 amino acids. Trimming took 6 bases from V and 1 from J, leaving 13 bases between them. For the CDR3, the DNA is TGTGCCAGCAGGCGCAGGGCATTGTCCTACGAGCAGTACTTC. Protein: CASRRRALSYEQYF.

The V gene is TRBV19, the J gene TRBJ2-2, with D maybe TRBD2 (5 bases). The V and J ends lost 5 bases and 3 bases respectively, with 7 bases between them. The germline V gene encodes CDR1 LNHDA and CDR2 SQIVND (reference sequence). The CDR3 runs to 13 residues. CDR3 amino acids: CASSPDYTGELFF. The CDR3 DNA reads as TGTGCCAGTAGTCCGGACTACACCGGGGAGCTGTTTTTT.